The 20 T cell receptor beta chains listed next were all sequenced from one sample in a study of OX40 agonist ivuxolimab in advanced cancers. This table comes from immunoSEQ multiplex PCR, and its TCRdb copy is limited to in-frame clones, with some not included. The data hold fewer than 30,000 clones, with roughly three quarters observed a single time. The sequences come from CD4+ or CD8+ T cells sorted from blood, collected in a trial of the OX40 agonist ivuxolimab. These receptors originate from an adult with an advanced solid tumor such as melanoma, head and neck, liver or kidney cancer.

V gene TRBV10-3 combines with J gene TRBJ2-1; 10 bases align to TRBD2. The V and J ends lost 2 bases and 3 bases, in that order; junction bases with no gene match: 4. The length of the CDR3 is 16 residues. Germline loops: CDR1 ENHRY, CDR2 SYGVKD. CDR3 amino acids: CAISERGTSVYNEQFF. The CDR3 bases are TGTGCCATCAGTGAGCGGGGGACTAGCGTCTACAATGAGCAGTTCTTC.

This chain connects TRBV19 to TRBJ1-5; perhaps TRBD1 as D (6 bases). Per the germline V gene, CDR1 is LNHDA and CDR2 is SQIVND (reference sequence). Trimming shortened V by 3 bases and J by 3 bases, and 9 bases separated the two germline ends. The CDR3 length is 14 residues. For the CDR3, the DNA is TGTGCCAGTAGTATGGGGGCAAACAATCAGCCCCAGCATTTT. It is translated as CASSMGANNQPQHF.

This chain links TRBV5-1 with TRBJ1-1; 7 bases agree with TRBD1. The CDR3 consists of 14 residues. In germline, CDR1 is SGHRS, CDR2 YFSETQ. With V trimmed by 4 bases and J by 1 base, 4 bases remained unmatched. CDR3 nucleotide sequence: TGCGCCAGCAGCCGGTGGACAGGGAACACTGAAGCTTTCTTT. Translated, it gives CASSRWTGNTEAFF.

The genes are TRBV19 and TRBJ2-3; 8 bases agree with TRBD2. The V and J ends lost 6 bases and 1 base, in that order; junction bases with no gene match: 15. This CDR3 spans 18 amino acids. From germline, CDR1 is LNHDA and CDR2 SQIVND (reference sequence). The CDR3 DNA reads TGTGCCAGTAGCTTCAGAATGGAACTAGCGGTACGCACAGATACGCAGTATTTT. It yields the protein CASSFRMELAVRTDTQYF.

The chain has TRBV7-9 and TRBJ2-7, with D possibly called TRBD1 or TRBD2 (5 bases each). The CDR3 loop spans 15 amino acids. V gave up 1 base and J gave up 3 bases, with 13 bases separating them. Looked up from germline, CDR1 is SEHNR and CDR2 is FQNEAQ (reference sequence). CDR3 bases: TGTGCCAGCAGCTTAGGGGACCAACTCCGCTACGAGCAGTACTTC. Protein: CASSLGDQLRYEQYF.

This rearrangement joins TRBV5-1 to TRBJ1-2; maybe TRBD1 (6 bases). The germline V gene encodes CDR1 SGHRS and CDR2 YFSETQ. The CDR3 has 12 residues. V lost 3 bases and J 6 bases, leaving 9 bases between the germline ends. The CDR3 here is CASSSDRNGYTF. In DNA, the CDR3 is TGCGCCAGCAGCTCAGACAGGAATGGCTACACCTTC.

The CDR3 nucleotides read TGCGCCAGCAGCCAAGGCCGAATGAACACTGAAGCTTTCTTT. It yields the protein CASSQGRMNTEAFF. The chain has TRBV4-1 and TRBJ1-1; no definite D call. In germline, CDR1 is MGHRA, CDR2 YSYEKL. The V end was cut by 1 base, the J end by 0 bases, with 6 bases between. CDR3 length equals 14 residues.

The V gene is TRBV4-1, the J gene TRBJ2-7; no clear D gene. The CDR3 spans 15 residues. Germline loops: CDR1 MGHRA, CDR2 YSYEKL. V shed 4 bases and J shed 2 bases, with 15 bases lying between them. The CDR3 here is CASSPLGESTYEQYF. The CDR3 nucleotides are TGCGCCAGCAGCCCCTTGGGCGAGAGTACCTACGAGCAGTACTTC.

The chain uses TRBV28 and TRBJ2-1; TRBD1 agrees at 12 bases. This CDR3 region has 15 residues. The V gene's germline CDR1 is MDHEN and CDR2 SYDVKM. V gave up 2 bases and J gave up 8 bases; unmatched junction bases: 4. The CDR3 coding sequence is TGTGCCAGCAGTTTACGCGGGACAGGGGGCGATGAGCAGTTCTTC. Amino acid sequence: CASSLRGTGGDEQFF.

This chain connects TRBV11-1 to TRBJ2-3; 7 bases map to TRBD1. CDR1 SGHAT and CDR2 FQDESV come from the germline V gene (reference sequence). With 0 bases clipped from V and 11 bases from J, the junction kept 8 bases outside the gene matches. The CDR3 is 14 amino acids. CDR3 coding DNA: TGTGCCAGCAGCTTAGCGGGTAACAGGGGTGGGCAGTATTTT. This codes for CASSLAGNRGGQYF.

The chain has TRBV6-5 and TRBJ1-2, with D possibly TRBD1 on 6 matching bases. The V end lost 2 bases, the J end lost 0 bases, and 13 bases lay between the germline ends. This CDR3 spans 16 amino acids. Germline-derived CDR1 and CDR2 are MNHEY and SVGAGI. The CDR3 here is CASSYRGQTANYGYTF. Written as DNA, the CDR3 is TGTGCCAGCAGTTACCGGGGACAAACAGCTAACTATGGCTACACCTTC.

This clone was seen more than once but under ten times. The gene calls are TRBV5-6 and TRBJ2-7; D might be TRBD2 (5 bases). Germline V gene data show CDR1 as SGHDT and CDR2 as YYEEEE. V was shortened by 0 bases and J by 3 bases, with 13 bases between the two germline ends. This CDR3 contains 15 residues. CDR3 residues: CASSLAGRLNYEQYF. Written as DNA, the CDR3 is TGTGCCAGCAGCTTGGCCGGACGACTAAACTACGAGCAGTACTTC.

This rearrangement joins TRBV5-6 to TRBJ2-7; D gene unclear. This CDR3 region has 14 residues. Germline V lookup: CDR1 SGHDT, CDR2 YYEEEE. V lost 0 bases and J 2 bases, leaving 9 bases between the germline ends. DNA for the CDR3: TGTGCCAGCAGCTTGGGCATTTTGACCTACGAGCAGTACTTC. Translating gives CASSLGILTYEQYF.

This clone appeared a few times. This rearrangement joins TRBV7-8 to TRBJ1-3; TRBD1 is a possible D gene (5 bases). V lost 5 bases and J 14 bases, leaving 16 bases between the germline ends. CDR1 and CDR2 (germline): SGHVS, FQNEAQ. This CDR3 comprises 12 residues. The CDR3: CASSPGTSKLYF. CDR3 DNA sequence: TGTGCCAGCAGCCCCGGGACTAGTAAACTATATTTT.

CDR3 sequence reads: CASSAHRPGVDEQFF. In DNA, the CDR3 is TGTGCCAGCAGCGCCCACAGACCAGGGGTGGATGAGCAGTTCTTC. V gene TRBV7-9 combines with J gene TRBJ2-1; TRBD1 is a possible D gene (6 bases). Germline V CDR1 and CDR2: SEHNR, FQNEAQ (reference sequence). The CDR3 sequence is 15 residues long. Trimming pared 5 bases from V and 8 bases from J, leaving 19 bases between.

This clone came up once. This sequence joins TRBV7-9 and TRBJ1-1, with TRBD1 matching 7 bases. Losses at the gene ends were 4 bases for V and 2 bases for J; bases not matched to a gene: 10. Germline CDR1 and CDR2: SEHNR and FQNEAQ (reference sequence). The CDR3 spans 16 residues. The CDR3 coding sequence is TGTGCCAGCAGCTCCGCGGCAGGGGGAATAAACACTGAAGCTTTCTTT. The encoded protein is CASSSAAGGINTEAFF.

The rearrangement joins TRBV7-2 to TRBJ2-7, with unresolved D. Germline V gene lookup returns CDR1 SGHTA and CDR2 FQGNSA. This CDR3 contains 13 residues. Deletions cut 7 bases from V and 6 bases from J, with 16 bases between. DNA for the CDR3: TGTGCCAGCAATGATTTCGGAGTTCCCGAGCAGTACTTC. Amino acids: CASNDFGVPEQYF.

This sequence joins TRBV5-6 and TRBJ1-1; 11 nucleotides agree with TRBD1. Per the germline V gene, CDR1 is SGHDT and CDR2 is YYEEEE. This CDR3 contains 15 residues. After removal of 2 bases from V and 10 bases from J, the junction contained 10 bases not matched to a gene. Here the CDR3 reads CASSFGTGGRGGAFF. The CDR3 coding sequence is TGTGCCAGCAGCTTTGGGACAGGGGGTCGGGGCGGAGCTTTCTTT. The full variable domain, rest sourced from reference TRBV5-6 and TRBJ1-1, is DAGVTQSPTHLIKTRGQQVTLRCSPKSGHDTVSWYQQALGQGPQFIFQYYEEEERQRGNFPDRFSGHQFPNYSSELNVNALLLGDSALYLCASSFGTGGRGGAFFGQGTRLTVV.

The V call is TRBV11-2, the J call TRBJ2-1; the D is unclear. The CDR3 has 13 residues. The germline gives CDR1 SGHAT, CDR2 FQNNGV. Trimming removed 2 bases at V and 9 bases at J, with 11 bases between. CDR3 residues: CASSLISPGEQFF. CDR3 nucleotide sequence: TGTGCCAGCAGCTTAATATCACCGGGTGAGCAGTTCTTC.

V gene TRBV5-4 combines with J gene TRBJ2-7; the match to TRBD2 covers 7 bases. Germline trimming cut 3 bases from V and 1 base from J; bases unmatched to any gene: 13. The CDR3 totals 17 residues. CDR1 is SGHNT and CDR2 is YYREEE in the germline V gene (reference sequence). For the CDR3, the DNA is TGTGCCAGCAGCTGGGGGTCCCGCGGGAGCGATTCCTACGAGCAGTACTTC. It translates to CASSWGSRGSDSYEQYF.